The following is a T cell receptor beta chain sequence with its context. Its cognate antigen is unknown. Donors in the study were healthy people who gave bone marrow. These data are taken from a study of cytomegalovirus exposure and HLA in healthy donors. The study's findings and limits: Trimming of TCR beta V- and J-genes showed a link, identified in a later analysis, to a missense DCLRE1C variant. Sequencing likely generated an artifact that appeared as a cluster of highly shared sequence variants. Testing in vitro showed a few CMV-associated chains specific for CMV antigens.

After removal of 0 bases from V and 6 bases from J, the junction contained 3 bases not matched to a gene. Germline V gives CDR1 PRHDT, CDR2 FYEKMQ (reference sequence). This CDR3 has 14 amino acids. The PCR ran on 60 Vbeta and 13 Jbeta primers. The repertoire was sequenced with immunoSEQ multiplex PCR; TCRdb's copy has only in-frame clones and lacks some. In the table there are about 170,000 clones, 75% to 85% of which are singletons. This TCR was recovered from a female donor in good health and CMV-seronegative. The chain recombines TRBV13 with TRBJ2-5; 8 bases map to TRBD2. Specimen: PBMCs. CDR3 DNA sequence: TGTGCCAGCAGCTTAGGCGGGAGGGCCAAGACCCAGTACTTC. The encoded protein is CASSLGGRAKTQYF.